This TCR beta chain was recovered during a study of T cells in Graves' hyperthyroidism and ophthalmopathy. Findings of the study overall: Ophthalmopathy, as predicted by the model, came a median 6.5 months after the prediction. Most thyroid clonotypes expanded above 0.001 were also detected in blood.

The sample holds many counts of this clonotype. Its antigen is not identified. It was RNA transcripts that yielded the amplified TCR beta CDR3 regions. The HTBI primer set was used in a first-round RT-PCR of the TCR CDR3. Via MiXCR, TCRdb re-called the multiplex PCR reads, giving one row per CDR3 protein. The data contain 250,000 or so distinct CDR3 sequences, over 15% of them singletons. Exclusion of patients followed from uncontrolled infection, other autoimmune disease, pregnancy or lactation. The ends were cut back, 1 base at V and 4 bases at J, with 14 bases in the middle. CDR1 and CDR2 from the germline V gene are DFQATT and SNEGSKA (reference sequence). CDR3 length equals 15 residues.

This chain uses TRBV20-1 with TRBJ2-1, with D unresolved. This receptor was obtained from a young woman with Graves' ophthalmopathy. The sequenced sample consisted of blood. CDR3 sequence reads: CSARVTGGPYNEQFF. The CDR3 DNA reads TGCAGTGCTAGAGTTACGGGCGGACCATACAATGAGCAGTTCTTC.